The 13 T cell receptor beta chains below all came from one sample that was sequenced in a study of T cells in women clearing cervical HPV infection. Produced via immunoSEQ multiplex PCR; TCRdb's table is partial and in-frame only. This table holds 36,000 or so clones. The sample was blood buffy coat. The source of these receptors is a woman between 18 and 75 years old with a cervical HPV16 infection that either progressed to CIN3+ or cleared (not recorded which).

As for this clone: The CDR3 extends 3 residues past the end of the read, so its final part is completed from the germline J gene. J is TRBJ2-2 and V is TRBV20-1, with 7 bases lining up with TRBD2. The V and J ends lost 3 bases and 0 bases, in that order; junction bases with no gene match: 10. The CDR3 extends over 17 amino acids. Germline loops: CDR1 DFQATT, CDR2 SNEGSKA (reference sequence). The sequenced part of the CDR3 DNA is TGCAGTGCTAGCGGGGGTTGGGGGGGGACGAACACCGGGGAG. This gives the protein CSASGGWGGTNTGE. The whole CDR3 sequence reads CSASGGWGGTNTGELFF.

Concerning this clone: The read terminates 3 residues before the CDR3 end, so the remaining end is supplied by the germline J gene. The chain has TRBV11-3 and TRBJ2-1; 10 bases agree with TRBD2. The germline V gene encodes CDR1 SGHNT and CDR2 YENEEA. V shed 6 bases and J 8 bases; nucleotides not matched to a gene: 10. This CDR3 spans 15 amino acids. The sequenced CDR3 bases are TGTGCCAGCAGTTATAGCGGGGGGTTTGGCGATGAG. Protein: CASSYSGGFGDE. The whole CDR3 protein is CASSYSGGFGDEQFF.

As regards this clone: The read falls 3 residues short of the CDR3 end, and the missing part is taken from the germline J gene. The chain employs TRBV19 and TRBJ2-6, with a weak D call TRBD1 (5 bases). This CDR3 comprises 14 residues. In germline, CDR1 is LNHDA, CDR2 SQIVND (reference sequence). V was shortened by 5 bases and J by 4 bases, with 9 bases between the two germline ends. The CDR3 spells CASSSGWGANVLTF. CDR3 bases read: TGTGCCAGTAGTTCAGGGTGGGGGGCCAACGTC.

Turning to this clone: The read terminates 3 residues before the CDR3 end, so the remaining end is supplied by the germline J gene. The chain combines TRBV5-6 with TRBJ2-2, with TRBD1 matching over 8 bases. The CDR3 is made up of 15 amino acids. Germline V gene data show CDR1 as SGHDT and CDR2 as YYEEEE. The CDR3 region is CASSSLDRDNEKLFF. Partial CDR3 DNA: TGTGCCAGCAGCTCCTTGGACAGGGATAATGAAAAG.

Worth noting for this clone: The read stops 3 residues short of the end of the CDR3; the missing end is completed from the germline J gene. The rearrangement uses TRBV5-1 and TRBJ2-1, with TRBD1 matching 9 bases. The V gene end was trimmed by 0 bases and the J gene end by 7 bases; junction bases not matched to a gene: 5. The germline CDR1 and CDR2 sequences are SGHRS and YFSETQ. The CDR3 has 15 amino acids. CDR3 amino acids: CASSLEGQGSNEQFF. The sequenced CDR3 bases are TGCGCCAGCAGCTTGGAGGGACAGGGCTCTAATGAG.

Regarding this clone: With the read ending 3 residues before the CDR3 end, the germline J gene is used to fill in that end. This chain uses TRBV2 with TRBJ2-1; 8 bases line up with TRBD1. V shed 7 bases, J shed 7 bases, and the junction held 15 bases outside the gene matches. The CDR3 length is 16 residues. Germline V gene data show CDR1 as SNHLY and CDR2 as FYNNEI. Incomplete CDR3 DNA: TGTGCCAGCACGGAGTTCGGCGACAGGGGCAGGAATGAG. Protein sequence: CASTEFGDRGRNE. In full, the CDR3 reads CASTEFGDRGRNEQFF.

Worth noting for this clone: The sequence runs out 3 residues before the end of the CDR3; the remainder is reconstructed from the germline J gene. The chain carries TRBV4-1 and TRBJ1-3; the match to TRBD1 covers 8 bases. The CDR3 has 17 residues. The junction had 8 bases not matched to a gene; V was cut back by 4 bases and J by 0 bases. Germline V gene lookup returns CDR1 MGHRA and CDR2 YSYEKL. The CDR3 loop reads CASSPRTGLSSGNTIYF. CDR3 DNA, as far as it was read: TGCGCCAGCAGCCCACGGACAGGGTTGAGCTCTGGAAACACC.

A note on this clone: The DNA ends 3 residues before the CDR3 does, and the rest of the CDR3 is filled in from the germline J gene. The V and J genes are TRBV6-2 or TRBV6-3 and TRBJ2-1; 9 nucleotides match TRBD2. The CDR3 contains 14 residues. V gave up 8 bases and J gave up 9 bases; unmatched junction bases: 11. Per the germline V gene, CDR1 is MNHEY and CDR2 is SVGEGT. Incomplete CDR3 DNA: TGTGCCAGCGCTCTGCGGGGGGGCCTGAGTGAG. Translating gives CASALRGGLSE. The complete CDR3 reads CASALRGGLSEQFF.

Concerning this clone: With the read ending 3 residues before the CDR3 end, the germline J gene is used to fill in that end. This chain links TRBV18 with TRBJ2-1; 10 nucleotides align to TRBD1. The germline V gene has CDR1 KGHSH and CDR2 LQKENI. The CDR3 covers 16 residues. The ends lost 6 bases at V and 6 bases at J; junction bases unmatched: 11. CDR3 residues: CASSSALRDRGNEQFF. The part of the CDR3 DNA that was read is TGTGCCAGCTCCTCCGCGTTAAGGGACAGGGGCAATGAG.

As regards this clone: The CDR3 extends 3 residues past the end of the read, so its final part is completed from the germline J gene. J is TRBJ2-1 and V is TRBV10-2, with 8 bases lining up with TRBD1. The junction had 4 bases not matched to a gene; V was cut back by 3 bases and J by 6 bases. Germline lookup yields CDR1 WSHSY and CDR2 SAAADI. The CDR3 is made up of 14 amino acids. The chain's CDR3 is CASSELGQANEQFF. The DNA read from the CDR3 is TGCGCCAGCAGTGAACTGGGACAGGCCAATGAG.

About this clone: The junction does not match germline at one end; this may be a read error. The read stops 3 residues short of the end of the CDR3; the missing end is completed from the germline J gene. Other DNA sequences of this sample code for an identical CDR3. The genes are TRBV18 and TRBJ1-3; tentatively, D is TRBD1 (6 bases). The CDR3 loop spans 15 amino acids. Germline V gene data show CDR1 as KGHSH and CDR2 as LQKENI. The sequenced part of the CDR3 DNA is TGTGCCAGCTCACCAGGCGACAGGACCGGAAACACA. Encoded protein: CASSPGDRTGNT. The entire CDR3 sequence reads CASSPGDRTGNTIYF.

A word on this clone: The read finishes 3 residues shy of the CDR3 end, and the germline J gene is used to complete it. V is TRBV7-9 and J is TRBJ2-3; D not certain. The CDR3 sequence is 15 residues long. The germline V gene encodes CDR1 SEHNR and CDR2 FQNEAQ (reference sequence). CDR3 DNA (partial): TGTGCCAGCAGCTCCACCCAGACAAGGGTGGAGACG. Translation gives CASSSTQTRVET. The entire CDR3 reads CASSSTQTRVETQYF. The full variable domain, in which reference TRBV7-9 and TRBJ2-3 provide the parts outside the CDR3, is DTGVSQNPRHKITKRGQNVTFRCDPISEHNRLYWYRQTLGQGPEFLTYFQNEAQLEKSRLLSDRFSAERPKGSFSTLEIQRTEQGDSAMYLCASSSTQTRVETQYFGPGTRLTVL.

A remark on this clone: Read data end 3 residues before the CDR3 end; the end is taken from the germline J gene. The chain employs TRBV7-2 and TRBJ1-2; D might be TRBD1 (5 bases). The germline gives CDR1 SGHTA, CDR2 FQGNSA. The CDR3 length is 13 residues. CDR3 amino acids: CASSLGGGYDYTF. CDR3 DNA, as far as it was read: TGTGCCAGCAGCTTGGGGGGAGGGTACGAC.